The next 8 T cell receptor beta chains were all read from a single sample in a study of T cell responses to AZD1222 COVID-19 vaccine. TCRdb keeps only in-frame clones here, not all; method: immunoSEQ multiplex PCR. Of some 150,000 clones in the sample, 88% were seen once. The sequences come from peripheral blood, collected 28 days after the second dose of the MenACWY control vaccine. The receptor source for this set is an adult who received the MenACWY meningococcal vaccine as a control.

This clone was picked up a small number of times. The rearrangement joins TRBV7-6 to TRBJ1-6; 11 nucleotides line up with TRBD1. Germline V gene data show CDR1 as SGHVS and CDR2 as FNYEAQ. The junction had 6 bases not matched to a gene; V was cut back by 5 bases and J by 9 bases. The CDR3 sequence is 15 residues long. The CDR3 here is CASSTRTGGFSPLHF. The DNA of the CDR3 is TGTGCCAGCAGCACCCGGACAGGGGGCTTTTCACCCCTCCACTTT.

The V gene is TRBV9, the J gene TRBJ2-5, with TRBD2 matching over 7 bases. J lost 7 bases, V lost 0 bases, and 9 bases had no gene match. Germline CDR1 reads SGDLS; CDR2 reads YYNGEE. The length of the CDR3 is 15 residues. The CDR3 loop is CASSVGGSGEGTQYF. The CDR3 DNA sequence: TGTGCCAGCAGCGTAGGCGGAAGCGGGGAAGGGACCCAGTACTTC.

The V call is TRBV27, the J call TRBJ1-5; D is ambiguous. V was cut by 5 bases and J by 6 bases, with 11 bases left in between. The CDR3 has 13 residues. The germline CDR1 and CDR2 sequences are MNHEY and SMNVEV (reference sequence). The CDR3, as DNA: TGTGCCAGCAGTATTTCAAACAGTCAGCCCCAGCATTTT. Translating it yields CASSISNSQPQHF.

The genes are TRBV6-5 and TRBJ2-7; a possible D gene is TRBD1 (5 bases). Trimming left V 2 bases short and J 2 bases short, with 13 bases between. Germline assignment: CDR1 MNHEY and CDR2 SVGAGI. CDR3 length: 15 amino acids. CDR3 in amino acids: CASSYHLGPTYEQYF. In nucleotides, the CDR3 is TGTGCCAGCAGTTACCATCTGGGGCCCACCTACGAGCAGTACTTC.

This chain links TRBV11-2 with TRBJ2-1; D assignment may be TRBD1 or TRBD2 (5 bases each). With 5 bases removed from V and 4 bases from J, the gap between germline ends came to 15 bases. The germline gives CDR1 SGHAT, CDR2 FQNNGV. The CDR3 consists of 15 residues. DNA of the CDR3: TGTGCCAGCAGCGCAAGGGACGGCAGTTACAATGAGCAGTTCTTC. Its protein product is CASSARDGSYNEQFF. Based on the CDR3 plus reference TRBV11-2 and TRBJ2-1, the full variable domain is EAGVAQSPRYKIIEKRQSVAFWCNPISGHATLYWYQQILGQGPKLLIQFQNNGVVDDSQLPKDRFSAERLKGVDSTLKIQPAKLEDSAVYLCASSARDGSYNEQFFGPGTRLTVL.

CDR3 in amino acids: CSVAEQADNEKLFF. DNA of the CDR3: TGCAGCGTTGCGGAACAGGCTGATAATGAAAAACTGTTTTTT. The V gene is TRBV29-1, the J gene TRBJ1-4; possible D gene TRBD1, 5 bases. The germline gives CDR1 SQVTM, CDR2 ANQGSEA. Trimming left V 4 bases short and J 4 bases short, with 13 bases between. CDR3 length equals 14 residues.

In this sample, this clone turned up a few times. This chain connects TRBV5-1 to TRBJ1-4; D unclear. Germline CDR1 is SGHRS and CDR2 is YFSETQ. The CDR3 covers 14 residues. V lost 6 bases, J lost 0 bases, and 9 bases lay in between. The CDR3 region has the DNA TGCGCCAGCAAACCGACGTCAACTAATGAAAAACTGTTTTTT. Its protein product is CASKPTSTNEKLFF.

The V call is TRBV20-1, the J call TRBJ2-7; D call uncertain. Germline CDR1 is DFQATT and CDR2 is SNEGSKA (reference sequence). V lost 5 bases to trimming and J lost 4 bases, with 9 bases between them. The CDR3 length is 11 residues. CDR3 loop: CSADGIYEQYF. As DNA, the CDR3 is TGCAGTGCTGATGGAATATACGAGCAGTACTTC.